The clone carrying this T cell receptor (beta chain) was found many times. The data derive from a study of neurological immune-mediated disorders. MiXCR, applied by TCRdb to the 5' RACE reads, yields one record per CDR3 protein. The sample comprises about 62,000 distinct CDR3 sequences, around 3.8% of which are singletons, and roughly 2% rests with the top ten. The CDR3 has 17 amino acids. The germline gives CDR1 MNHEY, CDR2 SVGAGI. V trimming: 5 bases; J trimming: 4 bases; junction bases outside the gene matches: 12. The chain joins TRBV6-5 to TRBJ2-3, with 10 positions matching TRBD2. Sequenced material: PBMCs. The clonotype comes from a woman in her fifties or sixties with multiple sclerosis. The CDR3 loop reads CASSLFRLAGVADTQYF. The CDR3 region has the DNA TGTGCCAGCAGTCTCTTTAGGCTAGCGGGAGTCGCAGATACGCAGTATTTT.